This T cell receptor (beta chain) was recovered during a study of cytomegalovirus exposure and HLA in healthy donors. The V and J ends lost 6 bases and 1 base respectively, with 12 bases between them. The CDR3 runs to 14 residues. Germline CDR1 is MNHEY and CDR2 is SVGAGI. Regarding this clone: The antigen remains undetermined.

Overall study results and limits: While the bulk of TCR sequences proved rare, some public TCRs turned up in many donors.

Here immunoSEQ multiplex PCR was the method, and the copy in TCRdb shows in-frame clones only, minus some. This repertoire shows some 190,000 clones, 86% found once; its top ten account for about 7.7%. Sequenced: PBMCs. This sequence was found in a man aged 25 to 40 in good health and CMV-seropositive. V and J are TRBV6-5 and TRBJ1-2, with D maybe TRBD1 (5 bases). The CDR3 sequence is CASRPGTHNYGYTF. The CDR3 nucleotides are TGTGCCAGCAGGCCCGGGACCCATAACTATGGCTACACCTTC.